This TCR beta chain emerged from a study of CD8 T cells in ankylosing spondylitis. Overall study findings and caveats: Ankylosing spondylitis blood appeared to be characterized by a TCR beta motif of eight highly homologous variants.

CDR1 and CDR2 (germline): MNHNS, SASEGT. With 6 bases removed from V and 1 base from J, the gap between germline ends came to 10 bases. CDR3 size: 14 residues. The sample holds a few counts of this clonotype. No antigen is known for it. One entry per CDR3 protein, called by TCRdb with MiXCR from the 5' RACE reads. The sample gives 330,000 or so distinct CDR3 sequences, under 8.5% of which show up once; 14% to 15% is in the top ten. This rearrangement joins TRBV6-1 to TRBJ2-1; unclear D gene. This clonotype was obtained from a male donor with ankylosing spondylitis. Sequenced sample: blood, either unsorted or a sorted T cell fraction (not recorded which). The CDR3, as DNA: TGTGCCAGCAGCGAAAGATTTTCCTACAATGAGCAGTTCTTC. Translating it yields CASSERFSYNEQFF.